This T cell receptor beta chain was captured in a study of cytomegalovirus exposure and HLA in healthy donors. Sequenced by immunoSEQ multiplex PCR; TCRdb stores in-frame clones only, minus some. The repertoire consists of fewer than 200,000 clones, with roughly nine tenths occurring once and the leading ten covering around 3.1%. The TCR originated in a woman under 30 in good health and CMV-seropositive. Sequenced input: PBMCs.

The CDR3 region is CASSLGLGSNTEAFF. In DNA form, the CDR3 reads TGTGCCAGCAGCTTAGGGCTAGGTTCGAACACTGAAGCTTTCTTT. This chain joins TRBV7-2 and TRBJ1-1; no firm D call. Trimming took 1 base from V and 1 from J, leaving 10 bases between them. Germline V gives CDR1 SGHTA, CDR2 FQGNSA. The CDR3 has 15 residues. The whole variable domain, remainder taken from reference TRBV7-2 and TRBJ1-1, is GAGVSQSPSNKVTEKGKDVELRCDPISGHTALYWYRQSLGQGLEFLIYFQGNSAPDKSGLPSDRFSAERTGGSVSTLTIQRTQQEDSAVYLCASSLGLGSNTEAFFGQGTRLTVV.